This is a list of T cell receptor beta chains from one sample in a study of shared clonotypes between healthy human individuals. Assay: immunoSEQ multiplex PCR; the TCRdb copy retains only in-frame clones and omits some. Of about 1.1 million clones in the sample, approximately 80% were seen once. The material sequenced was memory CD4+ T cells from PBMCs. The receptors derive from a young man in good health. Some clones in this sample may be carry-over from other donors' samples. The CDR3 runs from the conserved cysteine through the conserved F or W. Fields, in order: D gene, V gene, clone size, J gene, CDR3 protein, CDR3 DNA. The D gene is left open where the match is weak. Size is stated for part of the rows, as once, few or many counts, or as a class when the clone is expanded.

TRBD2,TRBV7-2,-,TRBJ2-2,CASSLVEAGGSGELFF,TGTGCCAGCAGCTTAGTCGAAGCGGGAGGGTCCGGGGAGCTGTTTTTT
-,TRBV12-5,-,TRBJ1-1,CASRAEAFF,TGTGCTTCTAGGGCTGAAGCTTTCTTT
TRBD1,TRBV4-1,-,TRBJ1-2,CASSQPPDRVVSRGYTF,TGCGCCAGCAGCCAACCGCCGGACAGGGTAGTATCGCGCGGCTACACCTTC
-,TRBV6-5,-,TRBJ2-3,CASRGTQVDTQYF,TGTGCCAGCCGGGGGACCCAGGTAGATACGCAGTATTTT
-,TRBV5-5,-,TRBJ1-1,CASSLRQMNTEAFF,TGTGCCAGCAGCCTACGCCAGATGAACACTGAAGCTTTCTTT
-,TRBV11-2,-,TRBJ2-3,CASSFPHRSTDTQYF,TGTGCCAGCAGCTTTCCCCATCGGAGCACAGATACGCAGTATTTT
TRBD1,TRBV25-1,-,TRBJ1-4,CASRISGDSEKLFF,TGTGCCAGCAGGATTTCCGGGGACAGCGAAAAACTGTTTTTT
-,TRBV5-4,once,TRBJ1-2,CASSFGGGYGYTF,TGTGCCAGCAGCTTCGGGGGGGGCTATGGCTACACCTTC
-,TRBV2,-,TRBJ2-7,CASSRDFTRSSYEQYF,TGTGCCAGCAGTCGGGATTTTACCAGGAGCTCCTACGAGCAGTACTTC
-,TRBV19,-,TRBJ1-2,CASSIGANYGYTF,TGTGCCAGTAGTATAGGTGCTAACTATGGCTACACCTTC
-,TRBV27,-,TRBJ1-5,CASSLVGIGIYSNQPQHF,TGTGCCAGCAGTTTAGTGGGGATAGGGATCTATAGCAATCAGCCCCAGCATTTT
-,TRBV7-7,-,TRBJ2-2,CASSLGSGELFF,TGTGCCAGCAGCTTAGGGTCTGGGGAGCTGTTTTTT
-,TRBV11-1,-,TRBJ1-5,CATTGPRGSGNQPQHF,TGTGCCACCACGGGGCCAAGAGGATCCGGCAATCAGCCCCAGCATTTT
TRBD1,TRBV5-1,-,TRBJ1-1,CASSVTGQANTEAFF,TGCGCCAGCAGCGTAACCGGACAGGCGAACACTGAAGCTTTCTTT
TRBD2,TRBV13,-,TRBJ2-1,CASSLPGLGGAPFF,TGTGCCAGCAGCTTACCGGGACTAGGGGGTGCTCCGTTCTTC
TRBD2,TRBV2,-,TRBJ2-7,CASRETSGSSYEQYF,TGTGCCAGCAGGGAGACTAGCGGGAGCTCCTACGAGCAGTACTTC
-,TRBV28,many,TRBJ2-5,CASRSTGYQETQYF,TGTGCCAGCAGGTCGACGGGCTACCAAGAGACCCAGTACTTC
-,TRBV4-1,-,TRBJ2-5,CASSQDRAYQETQYF,TGCGCCAGCAGCCAAGATAGGGCATACCAAGAGACCCAGTACTTC
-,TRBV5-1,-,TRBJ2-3,CASSWAGGPDTQYF,TGCGCCAGCAGCTGGGCAGGAGGACCAGATACGCAGTATTTT
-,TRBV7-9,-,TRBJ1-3,CASSLAGGSPPGNTIYF,TGTGCCAGCAGCTTAGCTGGTGGGTCACCCCCTGGAAACACCATATATTTT
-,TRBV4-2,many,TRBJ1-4,CASSRRDTYNEKLFF,TGTGCCAGCAGCCGCCGGGACACTTATAATGAAAAACTGTTTTTT
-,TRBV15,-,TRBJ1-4,CATSRSAAATNEKLFF,TGTGCCACCAGCAGATCAGCAGCTGCAACTAATGAAAAACTGTTTTTT
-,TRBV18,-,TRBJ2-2,CASSQDLNTGELFF,TGTGCCAGCTCACAAGACCTGAACACCGGGGAGCTGTTTTTT
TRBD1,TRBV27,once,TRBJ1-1,CASPGGTEAFF,TGTGCCAGCCCAGGGGGGACTGAAGCTTTCTTT
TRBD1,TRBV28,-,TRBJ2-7,CASSDSGTGRYEQYF,TGTGCCAGCAGTGACTCCGGGACAGGTCGCTACGAGCAGTACTTC
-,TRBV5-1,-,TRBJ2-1,CASSLIQALEGNEQFF,TGCGCCAGCAGCTTGATACAGGCGCTTGAAGGGAATGAGCAGTTCTTC
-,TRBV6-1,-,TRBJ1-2,CASSEAGQNGYTF,TGTGCCAGCAGTGAAGCGGGACAAAATGGCTACACCTTC
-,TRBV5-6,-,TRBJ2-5,CASSLRDIQETQYF,TGTGCCAGCAGCTTAAGGGACATCCAAGAGACCCAGTACTTC
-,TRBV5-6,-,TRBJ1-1,CASTQRGRTEAFF,TGTGCCAGCACCCAGCGGGGTCGGACTGAAGCTTTCTTT
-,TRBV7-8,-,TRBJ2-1,CASSLAGLSYNEQFF,TGTGCCAGCAGCTTAGCGGGCCTGTCCTACAATGAGCAGTTCTTC
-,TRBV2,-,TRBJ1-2,CASSQRDSNYGYTF,TGTGCCAGCAGTCAGAGGGATTCTAACTATGGCTACACCTTC
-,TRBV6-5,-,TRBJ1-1,CASSFWGLSTNTEAFF,TGTGCCAGCAGTTTTTGGGGTCTGAGCACGAACACTGAAGCTTTCTTT